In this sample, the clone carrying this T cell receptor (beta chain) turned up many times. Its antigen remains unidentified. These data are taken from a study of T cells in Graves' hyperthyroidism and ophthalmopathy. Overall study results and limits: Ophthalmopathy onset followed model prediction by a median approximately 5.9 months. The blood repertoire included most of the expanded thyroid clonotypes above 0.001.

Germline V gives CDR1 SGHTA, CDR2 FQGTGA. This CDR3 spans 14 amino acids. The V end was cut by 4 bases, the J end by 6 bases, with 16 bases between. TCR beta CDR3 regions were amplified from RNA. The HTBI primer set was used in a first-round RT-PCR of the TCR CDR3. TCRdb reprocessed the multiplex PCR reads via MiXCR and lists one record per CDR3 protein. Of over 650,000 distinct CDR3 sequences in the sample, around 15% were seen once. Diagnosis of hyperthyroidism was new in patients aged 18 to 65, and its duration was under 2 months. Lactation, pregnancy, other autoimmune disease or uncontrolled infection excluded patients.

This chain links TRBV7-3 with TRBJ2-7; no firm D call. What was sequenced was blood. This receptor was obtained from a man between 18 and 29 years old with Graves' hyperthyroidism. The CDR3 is CASSSRHSTGEQYF. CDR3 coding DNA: TGTGCCAGCAGCTCCCGCCACTCAACCGGCGAGCAGTACTTC.